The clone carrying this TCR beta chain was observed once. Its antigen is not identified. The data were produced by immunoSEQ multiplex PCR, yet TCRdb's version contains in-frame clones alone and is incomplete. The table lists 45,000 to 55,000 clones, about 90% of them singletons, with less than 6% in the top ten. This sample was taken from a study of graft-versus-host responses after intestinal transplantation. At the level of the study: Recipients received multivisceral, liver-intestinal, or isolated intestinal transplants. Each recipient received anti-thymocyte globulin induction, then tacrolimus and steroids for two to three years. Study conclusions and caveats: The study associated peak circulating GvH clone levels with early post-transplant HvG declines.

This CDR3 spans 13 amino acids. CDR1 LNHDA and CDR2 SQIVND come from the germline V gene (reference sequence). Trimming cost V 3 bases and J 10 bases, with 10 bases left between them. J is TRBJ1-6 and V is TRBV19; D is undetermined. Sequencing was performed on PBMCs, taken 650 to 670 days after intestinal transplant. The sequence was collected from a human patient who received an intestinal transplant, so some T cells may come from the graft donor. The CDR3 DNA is TGTGCCAGTAGTATTGGCATTATCTCACCCCTCCACTTT. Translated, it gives CASSIGIISPLHF. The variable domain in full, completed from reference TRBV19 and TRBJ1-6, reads DGGITQSPKYLFRKEGQNVTLSCEQNLNHDAMYWYRQDPGQGLRLIYYSQIVNDFQKGDIAEGYSVSREKKESFPLTVTSAQKNPTAFYLCASSIGIISPLHFGNGTRLTVT.